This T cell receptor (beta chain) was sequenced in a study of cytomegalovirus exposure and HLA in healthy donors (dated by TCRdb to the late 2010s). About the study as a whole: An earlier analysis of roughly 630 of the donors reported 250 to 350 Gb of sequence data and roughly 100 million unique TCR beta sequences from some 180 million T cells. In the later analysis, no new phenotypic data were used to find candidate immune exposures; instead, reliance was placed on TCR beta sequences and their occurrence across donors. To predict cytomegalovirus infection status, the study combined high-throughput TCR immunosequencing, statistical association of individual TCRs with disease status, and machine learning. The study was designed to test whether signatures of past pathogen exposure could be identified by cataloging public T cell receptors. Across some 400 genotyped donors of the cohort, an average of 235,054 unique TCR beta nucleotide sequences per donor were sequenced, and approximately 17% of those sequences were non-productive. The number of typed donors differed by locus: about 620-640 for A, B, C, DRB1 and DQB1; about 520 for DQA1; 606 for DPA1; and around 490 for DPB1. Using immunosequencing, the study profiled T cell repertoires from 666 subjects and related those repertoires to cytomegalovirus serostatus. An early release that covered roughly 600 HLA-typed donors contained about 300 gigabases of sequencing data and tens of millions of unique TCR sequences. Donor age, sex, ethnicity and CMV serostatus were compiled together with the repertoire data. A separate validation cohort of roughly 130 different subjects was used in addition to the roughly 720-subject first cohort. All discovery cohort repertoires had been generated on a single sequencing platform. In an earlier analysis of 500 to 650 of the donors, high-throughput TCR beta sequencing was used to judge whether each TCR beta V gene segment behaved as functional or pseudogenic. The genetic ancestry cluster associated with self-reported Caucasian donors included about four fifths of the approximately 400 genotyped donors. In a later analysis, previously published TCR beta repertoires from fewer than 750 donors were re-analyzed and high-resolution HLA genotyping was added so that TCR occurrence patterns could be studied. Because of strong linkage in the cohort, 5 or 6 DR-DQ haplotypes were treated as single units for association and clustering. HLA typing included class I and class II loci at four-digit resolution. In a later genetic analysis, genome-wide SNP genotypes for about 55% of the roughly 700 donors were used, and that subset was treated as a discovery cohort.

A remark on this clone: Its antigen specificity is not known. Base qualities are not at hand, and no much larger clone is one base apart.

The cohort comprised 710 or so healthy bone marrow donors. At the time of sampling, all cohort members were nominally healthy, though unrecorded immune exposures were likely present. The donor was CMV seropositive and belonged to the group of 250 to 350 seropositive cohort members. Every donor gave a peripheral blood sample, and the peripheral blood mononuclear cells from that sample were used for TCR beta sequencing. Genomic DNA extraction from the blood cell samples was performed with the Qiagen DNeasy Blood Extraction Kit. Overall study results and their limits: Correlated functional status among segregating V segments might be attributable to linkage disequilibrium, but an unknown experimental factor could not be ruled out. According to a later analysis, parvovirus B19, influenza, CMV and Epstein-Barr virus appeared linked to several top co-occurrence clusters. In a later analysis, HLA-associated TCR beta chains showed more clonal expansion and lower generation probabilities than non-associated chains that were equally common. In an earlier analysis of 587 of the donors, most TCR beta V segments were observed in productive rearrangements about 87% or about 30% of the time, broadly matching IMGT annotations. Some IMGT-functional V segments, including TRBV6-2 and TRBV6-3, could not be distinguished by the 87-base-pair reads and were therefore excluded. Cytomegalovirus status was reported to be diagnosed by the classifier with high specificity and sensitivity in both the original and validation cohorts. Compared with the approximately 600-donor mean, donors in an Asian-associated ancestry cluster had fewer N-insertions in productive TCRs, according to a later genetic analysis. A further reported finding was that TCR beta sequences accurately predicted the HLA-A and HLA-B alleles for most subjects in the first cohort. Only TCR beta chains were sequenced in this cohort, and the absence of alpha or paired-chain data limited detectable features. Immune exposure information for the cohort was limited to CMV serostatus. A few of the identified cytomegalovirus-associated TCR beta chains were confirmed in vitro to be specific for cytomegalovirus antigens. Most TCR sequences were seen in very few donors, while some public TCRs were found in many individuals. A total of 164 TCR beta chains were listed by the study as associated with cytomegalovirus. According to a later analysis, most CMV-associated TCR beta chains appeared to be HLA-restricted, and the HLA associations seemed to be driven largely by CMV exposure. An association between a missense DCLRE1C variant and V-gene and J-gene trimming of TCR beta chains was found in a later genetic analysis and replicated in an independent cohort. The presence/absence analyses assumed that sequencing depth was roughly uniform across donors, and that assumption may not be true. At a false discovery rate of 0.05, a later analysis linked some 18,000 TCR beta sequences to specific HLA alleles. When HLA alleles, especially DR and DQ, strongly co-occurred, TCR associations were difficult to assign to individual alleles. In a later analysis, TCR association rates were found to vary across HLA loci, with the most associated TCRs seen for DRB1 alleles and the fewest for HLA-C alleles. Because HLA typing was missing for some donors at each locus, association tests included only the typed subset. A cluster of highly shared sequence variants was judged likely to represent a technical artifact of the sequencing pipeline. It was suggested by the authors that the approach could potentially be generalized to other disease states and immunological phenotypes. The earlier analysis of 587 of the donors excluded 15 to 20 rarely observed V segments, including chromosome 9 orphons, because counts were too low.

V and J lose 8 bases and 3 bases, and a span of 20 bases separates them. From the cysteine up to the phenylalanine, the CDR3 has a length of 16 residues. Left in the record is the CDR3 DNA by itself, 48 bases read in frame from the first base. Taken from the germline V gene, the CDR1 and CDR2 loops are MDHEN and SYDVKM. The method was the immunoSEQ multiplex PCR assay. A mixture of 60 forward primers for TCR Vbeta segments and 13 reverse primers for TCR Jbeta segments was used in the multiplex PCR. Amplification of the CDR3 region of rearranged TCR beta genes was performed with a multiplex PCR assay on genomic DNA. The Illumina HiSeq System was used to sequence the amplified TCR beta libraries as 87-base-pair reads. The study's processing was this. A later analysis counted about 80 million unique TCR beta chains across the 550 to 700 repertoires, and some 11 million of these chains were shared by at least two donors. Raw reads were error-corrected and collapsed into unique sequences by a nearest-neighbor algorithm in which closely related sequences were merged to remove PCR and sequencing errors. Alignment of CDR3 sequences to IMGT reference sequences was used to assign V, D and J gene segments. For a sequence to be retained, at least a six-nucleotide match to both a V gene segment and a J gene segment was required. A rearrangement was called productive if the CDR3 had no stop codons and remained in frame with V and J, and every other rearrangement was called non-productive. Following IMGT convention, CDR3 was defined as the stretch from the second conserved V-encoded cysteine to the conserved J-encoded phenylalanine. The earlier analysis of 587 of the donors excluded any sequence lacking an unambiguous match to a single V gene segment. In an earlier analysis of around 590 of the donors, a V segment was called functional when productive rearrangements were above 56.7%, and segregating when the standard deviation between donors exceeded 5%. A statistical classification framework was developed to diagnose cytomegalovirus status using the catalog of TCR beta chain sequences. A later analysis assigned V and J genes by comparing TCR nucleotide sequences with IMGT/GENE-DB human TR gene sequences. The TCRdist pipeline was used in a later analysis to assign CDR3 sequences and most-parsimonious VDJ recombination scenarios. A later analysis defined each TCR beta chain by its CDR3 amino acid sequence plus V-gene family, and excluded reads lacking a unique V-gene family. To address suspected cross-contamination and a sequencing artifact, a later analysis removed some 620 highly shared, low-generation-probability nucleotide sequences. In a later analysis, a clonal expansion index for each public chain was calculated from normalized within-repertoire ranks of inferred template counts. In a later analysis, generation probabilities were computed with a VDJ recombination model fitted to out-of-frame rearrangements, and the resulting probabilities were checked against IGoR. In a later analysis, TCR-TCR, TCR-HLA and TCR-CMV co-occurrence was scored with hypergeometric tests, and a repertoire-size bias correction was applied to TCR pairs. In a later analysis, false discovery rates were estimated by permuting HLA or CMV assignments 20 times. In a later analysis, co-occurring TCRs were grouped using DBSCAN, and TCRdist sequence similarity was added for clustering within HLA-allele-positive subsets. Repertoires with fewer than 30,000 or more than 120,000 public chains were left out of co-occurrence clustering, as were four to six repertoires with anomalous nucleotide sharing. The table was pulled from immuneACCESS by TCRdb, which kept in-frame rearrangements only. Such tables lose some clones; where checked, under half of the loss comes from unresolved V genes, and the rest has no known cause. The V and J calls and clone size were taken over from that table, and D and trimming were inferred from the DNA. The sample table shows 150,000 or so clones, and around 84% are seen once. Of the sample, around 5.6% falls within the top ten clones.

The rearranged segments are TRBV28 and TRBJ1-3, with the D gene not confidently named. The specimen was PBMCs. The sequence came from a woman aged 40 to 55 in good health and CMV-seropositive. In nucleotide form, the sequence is TGTGCCAGCTGCCCAGGAGTGTCCGGGGATGGAAACACCATATATTTT. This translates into CASCPGVSGDGNTIYF.